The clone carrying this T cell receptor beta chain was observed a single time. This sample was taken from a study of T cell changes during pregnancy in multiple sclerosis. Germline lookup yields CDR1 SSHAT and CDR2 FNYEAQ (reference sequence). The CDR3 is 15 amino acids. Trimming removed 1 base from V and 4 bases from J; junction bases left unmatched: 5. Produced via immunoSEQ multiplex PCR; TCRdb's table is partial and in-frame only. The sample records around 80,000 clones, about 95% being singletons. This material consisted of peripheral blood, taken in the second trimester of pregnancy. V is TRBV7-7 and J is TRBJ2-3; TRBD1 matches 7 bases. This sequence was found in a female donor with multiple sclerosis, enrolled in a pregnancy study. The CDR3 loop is CASSLEGAGADTQYF. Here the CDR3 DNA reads TGTGCCAGCAGCTTAGAGGGGGCAGGGGCAGATACGCAGTATTTT.